One and the same sample provided the 14 T cell receptor beta chains below, sequenced in a study of OX40 agonist ivuxolimab in advanced cancers. Clones were read by immunoSEQ multiplex PCR, and TCRdb kept only the in-frame ones, dropping some. The sample yields about 70,000 clones, about 88% seen once. Here the sequenced sample was CD4+ or CD8+ T cells sorted from blood, taken in a trial of the OX40 agonist ivuxolimab. The receptors derive from an adult with an advanced solid tumor such as melanoma, head and neck, liver or kidney cancer.

The chain carries TRBV11-2 and TRBJ1-5; 8 bases map to TRBD1. After removal of 2 bases from V and 4 bases from J, the junction contained 1 base not matched to a gene. This CDR3 is 14 amino acids long. Looked up from germline, CDR1 is SGHAT and CDR2 is FQNNGV. The CDR3 nucleotides read TGTGCCAGCAGCTTACAGGGGGCGAATCAGCCCCAGCATTTT. Protein: CASSLQGANQPQHF.

The J gene is TRBJ2-1, the V gene TRBV18; TRBD2 matches 11 bases. Trimming at V came to 3 bases and at J to 7 bases, leaving 8 bases not matched to a gene. This CDR3 comprises 16 residues. Per germline, CDR1 KGHSH and CDR2 LQKENI. CDR3 sequence reads: CASSPGQTSGANEQFF. CDR3 bases: TGTGCCAGCTCACCCGGCCAGACTAGCGGGGCAAATGAGCAGTTCTTC.

The chain uses TRBV28 and TRBJ2-2; 16 bases align to TRBD2. The CDR3 runs 18 residues. The germline V gene has CDR1 MDHEN and CDR2 SYDVKM. J lost 3 bases, V lost 5 bases, and 6 bases had no gene match. CDR3 sequence (DNA): TGTGCCAGCAGTCTCCCGGGACTAGCGGGAGGGGACACCGGGGAGCTGTTTTTT. Protein: CASSLPGLAGGDTGELFF.

The chain couples TRBV6-1 to TRBJ1-1; D is perhaps TRBD1 (5 bases). Per germline, CDR1 MNHNS and CDR2 SASEGT. The CDR3 totals 15 residues. The ends were cut back, 3 bases at V and 0 bases at J, with 11 bases in the middle. The CDR3 sequence: CASSDIAGLNTEAFF. DNA of the CDR3: TGTGCCAGCAGTGATATTGCGGGGCTGAACACTGAAGCTTTCTTT.

The rearrangement uses TRBV9 and TRBJ2-5; TRBD1 aligns across 8 bases. Germline values: CDR1 SGDLS, CDR2 YYNGEE. The V segment lost 0 bases and the J segment 5 bases; nucleotides outside the gene matches: 6. The CDR3 is 15 residues long. The CDR3 spells CASSVEGQEGETQYF. CDR3 nucleotide sequence: TGTGCCAGCAGCGTAGAGGGACAGGAGGGTGAGACCCAGTACTTC.

This chain connects TRBV6-1 to TRBJ2-7; the D gene could be TRBD1 or TRBD2 (7 bases each). Per germline, CDR1 MNHNS and CDR2 SASEGT. The CDR3 has 17 residues. Trimming took off 4 bases at V and 4 bases at J, with 23 bases between the two ends. The CDR3 sequence: CASSAPTGRGAPYEQYF. The CDR3 region has the DNA TGTGCCAGCAGTGCCCCGACAGGGAGGGGAGCACCTTACGAGCAGTACTTC.

The chain links TRBV18 to TRBJ2-1; D gene uncertain. CDR3 length: 14 amino acids. V was pared by 3 bases and J by 5 bases, with 11 bases between. CDR1 KGHSH and CDR2 LQKENI come from the germline V gene. CDR3 sequence (DNA): TGTGCCAGCTCACCCGCGGCGCTAGACAATGAGCAGTTCTTC. Its protein product is CASSPAALDNEQFF. The full variable domain, its missing parts supplied by reference TRBV18 and TRBJ2-1, is NAGVMQNPRHLVRRRGQEARLRCSPMKGHSHVYWYRQLPEEGLKFMVYLQKENIIDESGMPKERFSAEFPKEGPSILRIQQVVRGDSAAYFCASSPAALDNEQFFGPGTRLTVL.

The chain combines TRBV21-1 with TRBJ2-7; the DNA was not used to check the table's D call, TRBD2. TRBV21-1 is deemed a pseudogene. The CDR3 is made up of 15 amino acids. The CDR3 sequence: CASSQDSASGYEQYF. The CDR3, as DNA: TGTGCCAGCAGCCAAGATTCCGCTAGCGGCTACGAGCAGTACTTC.

V usage is TRBV5-4 and J usage is TRBJ2-2; 10 nucleotides line up with TRBD1. This CDR3 comprises 16 residues. Germline values: CDR1 SGHNT, CDR2 YYREEE (reference sequence). The ends lost 6 bases at V and 5 bases at J; junction bases unmatched: 10. The CDR3 coding sequence is TGTGCCAGCACCCCTCGACAGGGGGCGCAGACCGGGGAGCTGTTTTTT. It is translated as CASTPRQGAQTGELFF.

This chain uses TRBV28 with TRBJ1-3, with D uncertain. Deletions cut 6 bases from V and 12 bases from J, with 15 bases between. Germline lookup yields CDR1 MDHEN and CDR2 SYDVKM. The CDR3 extends over 12 amino acids. The CDR3 nucleotides read TGTGCCAGCAGCTTTAGTCTCACGGACATATATTTT. This codes for CASSFSLTDIYF.

The chain employs TRBV11-2 and TRBJ2-2; the D is unclear. The V and J ends lost 2 bases and 5 bases respectively, with 3 bases between them. Germline V gene data show CDR1 as SGHAT and CDR2 as FQNNGV. CDR3 length equals 12 residues. The CDR3 spells CASSLTTGELFF. The CDR3 nucleotides read TGTGCCAGCAGCTTAACAACCGGGGAGCTGTTTTTT.

The chain couples TRBV28 to TRBJ1-1; 7 nucleotides line up with TRBD1. Germline-derived CDR1 and CDR2 are MDHEN and SYDVKM. The length of the CDR3 is 16 residues. J was trimmed by 8 bases and V by 7 bases; bases with no gene match: 19. As DNA, the CDR3 is TGTGCCAGCATCCACCGGGACAGCGGGCGCCCAATCGAAGCTTTCTTT. Protein sequence: CASIHRDSGRPIEAFF.

The rearrangement uses TRBV19 and TRBJ2-3; no clear D gene. This CDR3 region has 14 residues. CDR1 and CDR2 from the germline V gene are LNHDA and SQIVND (reference sequence). V lost 6 bases and J lost 1, with 11 bases in between. The CDR3 bases are TGTGCCAGTAGCAGTGGTACGGGCACAGATACGCAGTATTTT. Translating gives CASSSGTGTDTQYF.

The chain combines TRBV7-2 with TRBJ2-7; D is unclear. Germline V gives CDR1 SGHTA, CDR2 FQGNSA. The CDR3 has 12 residues. Trimming left V 3 bases short and J 1 base short, with 4 bases between. As DNA, the CDR3 is TGTGCCAGCAGCTTCCTTTCCTACGAGCAGTACTTC. Its protein is CASSFLSYEQYF.